One sample yielded the 27 T cell receptor beta chains listed below, sequenced in a study of cytomegalovirus exposure and HLA in healthy donors (TCRdb year 2017). Library preparation employed the immunoSEQ multiplex PCR assay. For the multiplex PCR, a mixture combining 60 forward primers for TCR Vbeta segments and 13 reverse primers for TCR Jbeta segments was used. TCRdb took over this immuneACCESS table, retaining in-frame rearrangements with V and J assigned. Such tables are incomplete; in checked studies, under half of the missing clones stem from an unresolved V gene, and the remainder is unexplained. The sample yields more than 60,000 clones; just under 80% were counted once. The ten top clones hold about 9.5% of the sample. Sample: PBMCs. These receptors were collected from a woman aged 40-49 years in good health and CMV-seropositive.

This clone was seen more than once but under ten times. V and J are TRBV2 and TRBJ1-5; TRBD1 might be the D (5 bases). The CDR3 spans 13 residues. Germline CDR1 SNHLY, CDR2 FYNNEI. V shed 5 bases and J shed 5 bases, with 10 bases lying between them. This CDR3 is CASSWGGDQPQHF. The CDR3 DNA sequence: TGTGCCAGCAGTTGGGGGGGAGATCAGCCCCAGCATTTT.

There are a few counts of this clone. In nucleotides, the CDR3 is TGTGCCAGCAGCTTAGTCAGCGTGGGTGAGCAGTTCTTC. It translates to CASSLVSVGEQFF. This chain links TRBV7-2 with TRBJ2-1; D unresolved. CDR1 is SGHTA and CDR2 is FQGNSA in the germline V gene. V lost 1 base and J 9 bases, leaving 10 bases between the germline ends. The CDR3 has 13 amino acids.

This chain links TRBV5-1 with TRBJ2-1; 7 bases fit TRBD1. CDR1 is SGHRS and CDR2 is YFSETQ in the germline V gene. The CDR3 is 15 residues long. V lost 0 bases to trimming and J lost 5 bases; unmatched junction nucleotides: 5. The CDR3 DNA sequence: TGCGCCAGCAGCTTGGTACCAGGGGGTGACAATGAGCAGTTCTTC. Protein: CASSLVPGGDNEQFF.

This clone appeared a single time. V usage is TRBV5-1 and J usage is TRBJ2-3; 9 nucleotides line up with TRBD1. The CDR3 extends over 15 amino acids. CDR1 is SGHRS, CDR2 YFSETQ, per germline. Losses at the gene ends were 4 bases for V and 0 bases for J; bases not matched to a gene: 3. CDR3 sequence reads: CASSQGQGSTDTQYF. For the CDR3, the DNA is TGCGCCAGCAGCCAAGGACAGGGGAGCACAGATACGCAGTATTTT.

The chain employs TRBV25-1 and TRBJ1-1; 7 positions agree with TRBD1. Germline CDR1 MGHDK, CDR2 SYGVNS. CDR3 size: 14 residues. J was trimmed by 4 bases and V by 4 bases; bases with no gene match: 6. The CDR3 protein is CASSVTQGPTEAFF. The CDR3, as DNA: TGTGCCAGCAGTGTTACACAGGGGCCCACTGAAGCTTTCTTT. Together with reference TRBV25-1 and TRBJ1-1, the CDR3 gives the full variable domain: EADIYQTPRYLVIGTGKKITLECSQTMGHDKMYWYQQDPGMELHLIHYSYGVNSTEKGDLSSESTVSRIRTEHFPLTLESARPSHTSQYLCASSVTQGPTEAFFGQGTRLTVV.

Only a few counts were recorded for this clone. V is TRBV29-1 and J is TRBJ2-3; 8 nucleotides align to TRBD1. CDR1 is SQVTM, CDR2 ANQGSEA, per germline. The CDR3 spans 15 residues. The V segment lost 3 bases and the J segment 1 base; nucleotides outside the gene matches: 6. The CDR3 reads CSVEGQDGGTDTQYF. The CDR3 DNA reads TGCAGCGTTGAGGGACAGGACGGCGGCACAGATACGCAGTATTTT.

Comment on this clone: Relative to the germline gene, one junction end is altered; a read error may explain this. The sample contains more than one DNA sequence encoding this CDR3. The chain combines TRBV6-4 with TRBJ1-5; D call uncertain. CDR3 length: 14 amino acids. Germline-derived CDR1 and CDR2 are MRHNA and SNTAGT. The CDR3 DNA sequence: TGCGCCAGCAGTGACGGCTTGAGCAATCAGCCCCAGCATTTT. Residues: CASSDGLSNQPQHF.

The chain couples TRBV14 to TRBJ1-4; 7 bases line up with TRBD1. The CDR3 totals 13 residues. Germline V CDR1 and CDR2: SGHDN, FVKESK. The ends lost 4 bases at V and 8 bases at J; junction bases unmatched: 4. The DNA for the CDR3 is TGTGCCAGCAGCCTCCGACAGGGAGAAAAACTGTTTTTT. As protein: CASSLRQGEKLFF.

This chain joins TRBV5-4 and TRBJ1-6; D is ambiguous. The ends were cut back, 0 bases at V and 0 bases at J, with 4 bases in the middle. This CDR3 contains 15 residues. CDR1 SGHNT and CDR2 YYREEE come from the germline V gene (reference sequence). CDR3 sequence: CASSLGASYNSPLHF. The CDR3 DNA sequence: TGTGCCAGCAGCTTGGGGGCCTCCTATAATTCACCCCTCCACTTT.

This sequence joins TRBV5-1 and TRBJ1-4, with 7 bases that match TRBD1. The germline V gene has CDR1 SGHRS and CDR2 YFSETQ. The CDR3 loop spans 14 amino acids. J gave up 6 bases and V 4 bases, and 6 bases lay outside the gene matches. The CDR3 nucleotides are TGCGCCAGCAGCCCGACAGGGAGTGATGAAAAACTGTTTTTT. Translated, it gives CASSPTGSDEKLFF.

The chain recombines TRBV5-1 with TRBJ2-1, with D perhaps TRBD2 (5 bases). CDR3 length: 14 residues. V lost 1 base and J 10 bases, leaving 15 bases between the germline ends. The germline CDR1 and CDR2 sequences are SGHRS and YFSETQ. The CDR3 region is CASSLFGGPREQFF. The CDR3 coding sequence is TGCGCCAGCAGCTTGTTTGGCGGGCCCAGGGAGCAGTTCTTC.

The V and J genes are TRBV5-1 and TRBJ1-3; D might be TRBD1 (6 bases). V shed 4 bases and J shed 4 bases, with 12 bases lying between them. In germline, CDR1 is SGHRS, CDR2 YFSETQ. CDR3 length equals 14 residues. This CDR3 is CASSQQGGGNTIYF. CDR3 DNA: TGCGCCAGCAGCCAACAGGGTGGCGGAAACACCATATATTTT. Full variable domain (remainder filled in from reference TRBV5-1 and TRBJ1-3): KAGVTQTPRYLIKTRGQQVTLSCSPISGHRSVSWYQQTPGQGLQFLFEYFSETQRNKGNFPGRFSGRQFSNSRSEMNVSTLELGDSALYLCASSQQGGGNTIYFGEGSWLTVV.

This clone was recorded once. An end of the junction does not agree with germline; a read error may underlie this. J is TRBJ1-1 and V is TRBV7-9; 9 bases line up with TRBD1. CDR1 SEHNR and CDR2 FQNEAQ come from the germline V gene (reference sequence). The CDR3 is 16 residues long. CDR3 in DNA: TGTTCCAGCAGCTGGATTCCGGGACAGGGAAACACTGAAGCTTTCTTT. Residues: CSSSWIPGQGNTEAFF.

This clone was seen only a few times. The J gene is TRBJ1-1, the V gene TRBV12-5; tentative D call: TRBD1 (5 bases). The V gene lost 1 base and the J gene lost 6 bases, with 9 bases spanning the gap. Germline CDR1 and CDR2: LGHNT and FRNRAP. This CDR3 contains 13 residues. The CDR3 DNA follows: TGTGCTAGTGGTTTGGAGCGGGGCTCTGAAGCTTTCTTT. Its protein product is CASGLERGSEAFF.

The CDR3 DNA reads as TGTGCCAGCTCACCAACGGCAGGGTCTACAGATACGCAGTATTTT. It codes for CASSPTAGSTDTQYF. V and J are TRBV18 and TRBJ2-3; TRBD1 is a possible D gene (5 bases). Germline-derived CDR1 and CDR2 are KGHSH and LQKENI. The CDR3 length is 15 residues. V lost 2 bases, J lost 3 bases, and 12 bases lay in between.

This clone was seen once. The V and J genes are TRBV30 and TRBJ1-5, with TRBD1 identical over 7 bases. J was trimmed by 4 bases and V by 6 bases; bases with no gene match: 12. The CDR3 totals 15 residues. Germline V gene lookup returns CDR1 GTSNPN and CDR2 SVGIG (reference sequence). The DNA of the CDR3 is TGTGCCTGTTCCCCGCCGGGACAGTTTAATCAGCCCCAGCATTTT. Encoded protein: CACSPPGQFNQPQHF.

This chain uses TRBV9 with TRBJ1-1; a weak D match, TRBD1 (5 bases). Trimming removed 2 bases from V and 0 bases from J, with 8 bases in between. The CDR3 sequence is 14 residues long. From germline, CDR1 is SGDLS and CDR2 YYNGEE. CDR3: CASSVGRLNTEAFF. DNA of the CDR3: TGTGCCAGCAGCGTGGGGCGGCTGAACACTGAAGCTTTCTTT.

This chain links TRBV20-1 with TRBJ1-2; no clear D gene. Trimming removed 6 bases at V and 11 bases at J, with 16 bases between. The CDR3 sequence is 11 residues long. From germline, CDR1 is DFQATT and CDR2 SNEGSKA (reference sequence). CDR3 in amino acids: CSAVQYYEYTF. CDR3 nucleotide sequence: TGCAGTGCCGTTCAATACTATGAATACACCTTC.

The chain recombines TRBV5-1 with TRBJ1-1, with 7 bases fitting TRBD1. Germline V gene sequence: CDR1 SGHRS, CDR2 YFSETQ. V was pared by 4 bases and J by 4 bases, with 7 bases of the junction left unmatched. The CDR3 has 14 residues. The CDR3 is CASSASGDSTEAFF. The DNA for the CDR3 is TGCGCCAGCAGCGCTTCAGGGGACAGCACTGAAGCTTTCTTT.

V and J are TRBV28 and TRBJ2-5; 9 positions match TRBD1. The J call may not be correct, given that the DNA end is closer to TRBJ2-7. The germline CDR1 and CDR2 sequences are MDHEN and SYDVKM. The CDR3 extends over 18 amino acids. CDR3 loop: CASSLLEPRDRASYEQYF. The DNA for the CDR3 is TGTGCCAGCAGTTTATTGGAGCCCCGGGACAGGGCTTCCTACGAGCAGTACTTC.

The V and J genes are TRBV29-1 and TRBJ1-3, with D unresolved. Germline-derived CDR1 and CDR2 are SQVTM and ANQGSEA. Trimming stripped 5 bases from V and 0 bases from J, with 8 bases between. This CDR3 is 13 amino acids long. CDR3 sequence (DNA): TGCAGCGTTTTCCACAGCTCTGGAAACACCATATATTTT. It translates to CSVFHSSGNTIYF.

The chain uses TRBV30 and TRBJ2-2, with no clear D. V gave up 0 bases and J gave up 4 bases, with 6 bases separating them. The CDR3 length is 13 residues. CDR1 and CDR2 (germline): GTSNPN, SVGIG (reference sequence). The CDR3: CAWSVPGTGELFF. The CDR3, as DNA: TGTGCCTGGAGTGTTCCGGGCACCGGGGAGCTGTTTTTT.

CDR3 nucleotide sequence: TGTGCCAGCAGCCGACAGGGAGGTCAGCCCCAGCATTTT. Residues: CASSRQGGQPQHF. The chain combines TRBV7-9 with TRBJ1-5; 7 bases agree with TRBD1. J lost 6 bases, V lost 5 bases, and 4 bases had no gene match. CDR1 is SEHNR and CDR2 is FQNEAQ in the germline V gene (reference sequence). The CDR3 spans 13 residues.

The chain joins TRBV27 to TRBJ2-7, with D possibly being TRBD1 (5 bases). V lost 0 bases, J lost 2 bases, and 11 bases lay in between. This CDR3 region has 15 residues. Germline lookup yields CDR1 MNHEY and CDR2 SMNVEV (reference sequence). In DNA, the CDR3 is TGTGCCAGCAGTTTATCGCCCAGGGTGACCTACGAGCAGTACTTC. Its protein is CASSLSPRVTYEQYF.

Comment on this clone: Germline is not matched at one junction end, which may reflect a read error. CDR3 in DNA: TGTGCCAGTAATATAGGGACAGGGGGAAATCAGCCCCAGCATTTT. Translated, it gives CASNIGTGGNQPQHF. The gene calls are TRBV19 and TRBJ1-5; TRBD1 matches 11 bases. In germline, CDR1 is LNHDA, CDR2 SQIVND (reference sequence). This CDR3 has 15 residues.

This clone was seen a single time. V gene TRBV6-5 combines with J gene TRBJ2-3; 8 bases map to TRBD2. Germline V lookup: CDR1 MNHEY, CDR2 SVGAGI. The CDR3 totals 15 residues. After removal of 3 bases from V and 6 bases from J, the junction contained 8 bases not matched to a gene. The CDR3 DNA reads TGTGCCAGCAGTTATCCGGCGGGGGGAAAGGATACGCAGTATTTT. As protein: CASSYPAGGKDTQYF.

This clone appeared a few times. The V and J genes are TRBV2 and TRBJ2-5; D gene ambiguous. The DNA matches TRBJ2-7 better at its end, which makes the J call doubtful. CDR1 and CDR2 (germline): SNHLY, FYNNEI. This CDR3 comprises 11 residues. The CDR3 protein is CASSDPYEQYF. The CDR3 DNA is TGTGCCAGCAGTGACCCCTACGAGCAGTACTTC.